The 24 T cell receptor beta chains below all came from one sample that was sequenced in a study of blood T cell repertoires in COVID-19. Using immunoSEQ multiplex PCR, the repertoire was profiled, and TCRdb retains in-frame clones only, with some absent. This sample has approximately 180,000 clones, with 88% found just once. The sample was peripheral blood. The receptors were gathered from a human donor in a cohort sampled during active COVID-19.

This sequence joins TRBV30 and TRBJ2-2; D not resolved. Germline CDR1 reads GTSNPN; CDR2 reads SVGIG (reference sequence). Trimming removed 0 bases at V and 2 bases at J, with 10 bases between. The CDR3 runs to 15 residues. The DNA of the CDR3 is TGTGCCTGGAGTGTGTCAGGCGCTAACACCGGGGAGCTGTTTTTT. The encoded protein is CAWSVSGANTGELFF.

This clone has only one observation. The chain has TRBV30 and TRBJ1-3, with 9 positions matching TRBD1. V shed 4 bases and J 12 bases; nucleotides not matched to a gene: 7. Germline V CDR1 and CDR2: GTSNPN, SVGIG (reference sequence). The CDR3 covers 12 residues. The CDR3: CAWNTYRGHIYF. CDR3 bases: TGTGCCTGGAACACCTACAGGGGGCACATATATTTT.

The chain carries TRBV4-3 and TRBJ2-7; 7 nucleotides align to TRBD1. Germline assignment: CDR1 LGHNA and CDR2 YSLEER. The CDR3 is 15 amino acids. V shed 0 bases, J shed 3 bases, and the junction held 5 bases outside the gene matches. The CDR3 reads CASSQDRDSRYEQYF. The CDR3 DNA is TGCGCCAGCAGCCAAGACAGGGACAGTCGCTACGAGCAGTACTTC.

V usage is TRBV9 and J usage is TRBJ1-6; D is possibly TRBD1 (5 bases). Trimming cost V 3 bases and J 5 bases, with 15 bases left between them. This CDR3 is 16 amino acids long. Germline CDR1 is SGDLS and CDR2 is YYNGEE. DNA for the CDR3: TGTGCCAGCAGCGCTCCCGTGACGGGGGATAATTCACCCCTCCACTTT. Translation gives CASSAPVTGDNSPLHF.

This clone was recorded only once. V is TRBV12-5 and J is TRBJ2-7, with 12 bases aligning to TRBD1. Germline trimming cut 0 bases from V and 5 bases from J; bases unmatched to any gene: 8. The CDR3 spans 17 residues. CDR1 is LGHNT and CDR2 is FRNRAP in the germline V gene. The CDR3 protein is CASGLVLGQGAGNEQYF. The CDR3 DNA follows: TGTGCTAGTGGTTTGGTATTGGGACAGGGGGCAGGCAACGAGCAGTACTTC. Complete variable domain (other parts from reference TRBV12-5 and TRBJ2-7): DARVTQTPRHKVTEMGQEVTMRCQPILGHNTVFWYRQTMMQGLELLAYFRNRAPLDDSGMPKDRFSAEMPDATLATLKIQPSEPRDSAVYFCASGLVLGQGAGNEQYFGPGTRLTVT.

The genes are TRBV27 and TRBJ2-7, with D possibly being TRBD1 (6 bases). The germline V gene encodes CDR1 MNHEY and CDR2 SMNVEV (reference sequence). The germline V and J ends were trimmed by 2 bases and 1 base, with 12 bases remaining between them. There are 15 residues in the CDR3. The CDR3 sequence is CASSLMSGASYEQYF. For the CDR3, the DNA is TGTGCCAGCAGTTTAATGTCAGGGGCTTCCTACGAGCAGTACTTC.

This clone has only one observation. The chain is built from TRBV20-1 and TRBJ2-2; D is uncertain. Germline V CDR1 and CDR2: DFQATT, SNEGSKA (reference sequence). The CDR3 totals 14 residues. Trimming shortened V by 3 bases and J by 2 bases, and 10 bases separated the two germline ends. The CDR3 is CSASTQANTGELFF. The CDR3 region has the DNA TGCAGTGCTAGTACGCAGGCTAACACCGGGGAGCTGTTTTTT.

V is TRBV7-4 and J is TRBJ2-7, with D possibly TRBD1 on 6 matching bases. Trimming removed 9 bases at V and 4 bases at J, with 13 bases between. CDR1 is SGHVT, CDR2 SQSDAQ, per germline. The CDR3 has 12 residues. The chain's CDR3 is CASGTTLYEQYF. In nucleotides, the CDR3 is TGTGCCAGTGGGACAACCCTATACGAGCAGTACTTC.

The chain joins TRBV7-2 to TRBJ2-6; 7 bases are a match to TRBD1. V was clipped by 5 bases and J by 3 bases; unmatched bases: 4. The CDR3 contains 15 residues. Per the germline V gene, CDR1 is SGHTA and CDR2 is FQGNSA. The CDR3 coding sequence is TGTGCCAGCAGCGACAGGGTACTTGGGGCCAACGTCCTGACTTTC. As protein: CASSDRVLGANVLTF.

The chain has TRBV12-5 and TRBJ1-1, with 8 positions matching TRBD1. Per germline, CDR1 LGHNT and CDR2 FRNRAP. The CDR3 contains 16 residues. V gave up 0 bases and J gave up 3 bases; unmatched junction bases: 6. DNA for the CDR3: TGTGCTAGTGGTTTGGTACGGGGACAGGTGGACACTGAAGCTTTCTTT. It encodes CASGLVRGQVDTEAFF.

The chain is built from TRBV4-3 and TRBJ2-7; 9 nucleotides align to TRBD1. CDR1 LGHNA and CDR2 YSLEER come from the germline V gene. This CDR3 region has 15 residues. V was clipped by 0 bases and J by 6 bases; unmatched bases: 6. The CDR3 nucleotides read TGCGCCAGCAGCCAAGATCGGGACAGGGTAAGCGAGCAGTACTTC. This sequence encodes CASSQDRDRVSEQYF.

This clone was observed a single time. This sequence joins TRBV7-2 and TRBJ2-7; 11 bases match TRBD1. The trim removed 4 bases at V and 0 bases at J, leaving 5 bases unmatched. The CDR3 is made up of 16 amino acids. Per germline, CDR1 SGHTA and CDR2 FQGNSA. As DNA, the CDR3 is TGTGCCAGCAGCTCAGACGGGACAGGGGGCTCCTACGAGCAGTACTTC. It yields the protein CASSSDGTGGSYEQYF.

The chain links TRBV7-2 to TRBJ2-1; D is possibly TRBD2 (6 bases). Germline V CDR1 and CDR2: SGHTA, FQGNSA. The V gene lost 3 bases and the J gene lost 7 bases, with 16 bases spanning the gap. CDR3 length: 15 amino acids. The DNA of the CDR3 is TGTGCCAGCAGCTTTTACGGGAGTGCTGCGAATGAGCAGTTCTTC. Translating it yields CASSFYGSAANEQFF.

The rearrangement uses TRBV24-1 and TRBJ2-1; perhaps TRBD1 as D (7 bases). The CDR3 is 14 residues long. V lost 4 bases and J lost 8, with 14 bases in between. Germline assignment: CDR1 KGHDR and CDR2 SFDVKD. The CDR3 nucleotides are TGTGCCACCAGTGACCCGACAGGGACTGATGAGCAGTTCTTC. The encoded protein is CATSDPTGTDEQFF.

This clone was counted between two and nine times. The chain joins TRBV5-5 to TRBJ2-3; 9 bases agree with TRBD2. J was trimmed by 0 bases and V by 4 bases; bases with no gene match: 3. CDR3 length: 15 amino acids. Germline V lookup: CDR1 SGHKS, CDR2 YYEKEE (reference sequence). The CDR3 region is CASSAAGGSTDTQYF. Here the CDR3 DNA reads TGTGCCAGCAGCGCCGCGGGAGGGAGCACAGATACGCAGTATTTT. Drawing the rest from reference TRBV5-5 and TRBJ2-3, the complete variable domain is DAGVTQSPTHLIKTRGQQVTLRCSPISGHKSVSWYQQVLGQGPQFIFQYYEKEERGRGNFPDRFSARQFPNYSSELNVNALLLGDSALYLCASSAAGGSTDTQYFGPGTRLTVL.

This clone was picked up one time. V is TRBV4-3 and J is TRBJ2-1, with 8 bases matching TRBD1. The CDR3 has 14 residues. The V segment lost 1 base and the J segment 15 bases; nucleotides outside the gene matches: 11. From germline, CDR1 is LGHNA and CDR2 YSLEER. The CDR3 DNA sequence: TGCGCCAGCAGCCAAGTGTTGGCAGGGGGCCATGTGTTCTTC. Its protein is CASSQVLAGGHVFF.

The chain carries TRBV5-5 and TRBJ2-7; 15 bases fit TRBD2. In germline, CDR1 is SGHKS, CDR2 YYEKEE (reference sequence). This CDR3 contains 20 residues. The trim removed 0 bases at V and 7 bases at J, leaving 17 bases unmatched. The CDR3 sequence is CASSLETWTSGRASSWEQYF. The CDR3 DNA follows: TGTGCCAGCAGCTTGGAGACCTGGACTAGCGGGAGGGCCTCGTCGTGGGAGCAGTACTTC. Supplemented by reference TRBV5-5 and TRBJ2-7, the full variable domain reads DAGVTQSPTHLIKTRGQQVTLRCSPISGHKSVSWYQQVLGQGPQFIFQYYEKEERGRGNFPDRFSARQFPNYSSELNVNALLLGDSALYLCASSLETWTSGRASSWEQYFGPGTRLTVT.

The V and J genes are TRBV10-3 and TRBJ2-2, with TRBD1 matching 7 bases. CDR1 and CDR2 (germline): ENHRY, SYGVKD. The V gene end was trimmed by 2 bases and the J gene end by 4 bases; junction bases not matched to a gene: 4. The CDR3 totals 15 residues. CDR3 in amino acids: CAISEAGGLTGELFF. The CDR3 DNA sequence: TGTGCCATCAGTGAGGCAGGGGGTCTCACCGGGGAGCTGTTTTTT.

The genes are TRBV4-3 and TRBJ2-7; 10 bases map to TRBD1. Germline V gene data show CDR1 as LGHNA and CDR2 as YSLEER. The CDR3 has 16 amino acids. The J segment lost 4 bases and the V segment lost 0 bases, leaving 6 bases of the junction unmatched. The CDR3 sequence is CASSQDWTGGSYEQYF. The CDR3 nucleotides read TGCGCCAGCAGCCAAGATTGGACAGGGGGTTCTTACGAGCAGTACTTC.

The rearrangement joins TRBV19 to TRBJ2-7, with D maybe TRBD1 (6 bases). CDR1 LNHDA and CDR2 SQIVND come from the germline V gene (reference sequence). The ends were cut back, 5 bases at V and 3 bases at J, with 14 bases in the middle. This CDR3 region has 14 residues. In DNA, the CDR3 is TGTGCCAGTAGTCCGATGGTGGGACACTACGAGCAGTACTTC. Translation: CASSPMVGHYEQYF.

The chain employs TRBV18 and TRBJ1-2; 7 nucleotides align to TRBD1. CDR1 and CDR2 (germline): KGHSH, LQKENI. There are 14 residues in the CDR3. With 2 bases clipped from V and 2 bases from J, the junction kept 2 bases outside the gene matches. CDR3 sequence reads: CASSPEQGNYGYTF. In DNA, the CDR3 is TGTGCCAGCTCACCAGAACAGGGGAACTATGGCTACACCTTC. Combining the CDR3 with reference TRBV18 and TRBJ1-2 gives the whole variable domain NAGVMQNPRHLVRRRGQEARLRCSPMKGHSHVYWYRQLPEEGLKFMVYLQKENIIDESGMPKERFSAEFPKEGPSILRIQQVVRGDSAAYFCASSPEQGNYGYTFGSGTRLTVV.

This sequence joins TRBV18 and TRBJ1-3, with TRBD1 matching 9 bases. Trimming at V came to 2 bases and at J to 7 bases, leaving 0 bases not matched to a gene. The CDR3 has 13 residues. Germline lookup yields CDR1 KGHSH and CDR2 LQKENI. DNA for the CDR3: TGTGCCAGCTCACCAGGACAGGGGAACACCATATATTTT. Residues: CASSPGQGNTIYF.

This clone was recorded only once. CDR3 DNA sequence: TGTGCCAGCAGCTTAGTGCAGGGGCAGTGGGAAAAACTGTTTTTT. It encodes CASSLVQGQWEKLFF. The rearrangement uses TRBV7-6 and TRBJ1-4; TRBD1 might be the D (6 bases). Trimming stripped 1 base from V and 8 bases from J, with 14 bases between. The CDR3 is made up of 15 amino acids. Germline CDR1 and CDR2: SGHVS and FNYEAQ.

CDR3 residues: CATSREAVYNSPLHF. The DNA of the CDR3 is TGTGCCACCAGCAGAGAGGCGGTCTATAATTCACCCCTCCACTTT. The chain employs TRBV15 and TRBJ1-6; D unclear. Per the germline V gene, CDR1 is LNHNV and CDR2 is YYDKDF (reference sequence). The V end lost 0 bases, the J end lost 3 bases, and 6 bases lay between the germline ends. The CDR3 runs 15 residues.